These 9 T cell receptor beta chains were sequenced from one sample in a study of cytomegalovirus exposure and HLA in healthy donors. Here immunoSEQ multiplex PCR was the method, and the copy in TCRdb shows in-frame clones only, minus some. The data show 250,000 to 300,000 clones, approximately 86% seen once. Sequencing was done on a sample of PBMCs. Receptor source: a woman aged 18-35 years in good health and CMV-seronegative.

This clone was recorded once. The CDR3 here is CASGDLNTEAFF. As DNA, the CDR3 is TGTGCCAGCGGGGACTTGAACACTGAAGCTTTCTTT. The chain employs TRBV2 and TRBJ1-1; TRBD1 might be the D (5 bases). The CDR3 covers 12 residues. V was pared by 8 bases and J by 0 bases, with 7 bases between. Germline CDR1 reads SNHLY; CDR2 reads FYNNEI.

V and J are TRBV7-3 and TRBJ2-2; 7 bases agree with TRBD1. Looked up from germline, CDR1 is SGHTA and CDR2 is FQGTGA. The ends lost 5 bases at V and 4 bases at J; junction bases unmatched: 10. The CDR3 length is 16 residues. The DNA of the CDR3 is TGTGCCAGCAGCACGACTGCGAACAGGGGCACCGGGGAGCTGTTTTTT. As protein: CASSTTANRGTGELFF.

The rearrangement uses TRBV5-1 and TRBJ1-2, with unresolved D. CDR3 length: 14 amino acids. Looked up from germline, CDR1 is SGHRS and CDR2 is YFSETQ. Trimming removed 0 bases at V and 4 bases at J, with 10 bases between. This CDR3 reads CASSLVGGSYGYTF. The CDR3 nucleotides are TGCGCCAGCAGCTTGGTAGGAGGGAGCTATGGCTACACCTTC.

The rearrangement uses TRBV7-6 and TRBJ2-7; tentative D call: TRBD2 (6 bases). CDR1 and CDR2 (germline): SGHVS, FNYEAQ. Trimming left V 1 base short and J 0 bases short, with 7 bases between. The CDR3 is 14 amino acids. CDR3 sequence: CASSLGGASYEQYF. The CDR3 DNA reads TGTGCCAGCAGCTTAGGCGGGGCCTCCTACGAGCAGTACTTC.

The chain uses TRBV15 and TRBJ2-7, with D maybe TRBD1 (5 bases). The CDR3 is 13 residues long. V was shortened by 3 bases and J by 4 bases, with 10 bases between the two germline ends. CDR1 is LNHNV, CDR2 YYDKDF, per germline (reference sequence). DNA of the CDR3: TGTGCCACCAGCAGTAAAAAGGGGTACGAGCAGTACTTC. The encoded protein is CATSSKKGYEQYF.

V is TRBV29-1 and J is TRBJ1-4; D gene uncertain. CDR3 length: 14 amino acids. Germline CDR1 SQVTM, CDR2 ANQGSEA. The V end lost 1 base, the J end lost 7 bases, and 13 bases lay between the germline ends. The CDR3 loop is CSVEGSPRGEKLFF. The CDR3 DNA reads TGCAGCGTTGAAGGGTCACCACGGGGTGAAAAACTGTTTTTT.

This clone was observed a single time. The chain has TRBV7-9 and TRBJ2-2; TRBD2 matches at 8 bases. The CDR3 contains 17 residues. J lost 0 bases, V lost 6 bases, and 9 bases had no gene match. Germline CDR1 and CDR2: SEHNR and FQNEAQ (reference sequence). CDR3 in amino acids: CASRPSGGLTNTGELFF. The CDR3 coding sequence is TGTGCCAGCAGACCGAGCGGGGGCCTTACGAACACCGGGGAGCTGTTTTTT. Full variable domain (rest looked up from reference TRBV7-9 and TRBJ2-2): DTGVSQNPRHKITKRGQNVTFRCDPISEHNRLYWYRQTLGQGPEFLTYFQNEAQLEKSRLLSDRFSAERPKGSFSTLEIQRTEQGDSAMYLCASRPSGGLTNTGELFFGEGSRLTVL.

The chain combines TRBV30 with TRBJ2-3, with 7 bases lining up with TRBD2. The CDR3 spans 13 residues. CDR1 GTSNPN and CDR2 SVGIG come from the germline V gene (reference sequence). Trimming at V came to 5 bases and at J to 4 bases, leaving 6 bases not matched to a gene. CDR3 nucleotides: TGTGCCTGGGGGGAGGGACTGGCAGATACGCAGTATTTT. It translates to CAWGEGLADTQYF. The variable domain in full, completed from reference TRBV30 and TRBJ2-3, reads SQTIHQWPATLVQPVGSPLSLECTVEGTSNPNLYWYRQAAGRGLQLLFYSVGIGQISSEVPQNLSASRPQDRQFILSSKKLLLSDSGFYLCAWGEGLADTQYFGPGTRLTVL.

J is TRBJ1-5 and V is TRBV7-9; D perhaps matches TRBD1 (6 bases). The germline V gene has CDR1 SEHNR and CDR2 FQNEAQ (reference sequence). This CDR3 region has 14 residues. V dropped 2 bases and J dropped 3 bases, with 8 bases sitting between them. This CDR3 is CASSLSGDNQPQHF. Here the CDR3 DNA reads TGTGCCAGCAGCTTATCAGGGGACAATCAGCCCCAGCATTTT. The full variable domain, in which reference TRBV7-9 and TRBJ1-5 provide the parts outside the CDR3, is DTGVSQNPRHKITKRGQNVTFRCDPISEHNRLYWYRQTLGQGPEFLTYFQNEAQLEKSRLLSDRFSAERPKGSFSTLEIQRTEQGDSAMYLCASSLSGDNQPQHFGDGTRLSIL.